The T cell receptor beta chain described here comes from a study of immune heterogeneity within non-small cell lung tumors (dated by TCRdb to 2017 to 2018). Study-level background: By histology, the tumors included roughly ten non-squamous carcinomas, a few squamous cell carcinomas and 1 tumor not otherwise specified. TCR repertoire analysis included roughly 60 tumor loci from approximately 16 patients, whereas transcriptome data included only about 43 loci from about 13 patients. For mutant peptides 8 to 11 amino acids long, netMHCpan-3.0 predicted neoantigen binding to the HLA alleles of each patient. To look at intratumoral immune heterogeneity, the study ran whole-exome sequencing, RNA-seq and TCR beta repertoire sequencing on several spatially distinct regions taken from every NSCLC tumor.

The TCR beta CDR3 region was amplified with a multiplex PCR system, in which a first round of roughly 10 cycles was run using 32 V-gene forward and 13 J-gene reverse primers. A QIAGEN Multiplex PCR Kit was used for first-round PCR, and the primer sequences were filed in Chinese patent CN105087789A. In a second PCR round, Illumina universal primers were added with the Phusion High-Fidelity PCR Kit. The TCR libraries underwent paired-end sequencing with a read length of 151 bp on the Illumina HiSeq X Ten platform. As for the original processing: Reads without multiplex PCR primers were removed using Cutadapt, read pairs were merged using PEAR, and CDR3 regions were called using MiXCR with default settings. Repertoire diversity was assessed by Shannon entropy, and clonality was calculated as one minus the Shannon entropy divided by the ln of the count of productive unique sequences. Clonotypes at a frequency of at least 0.5% were defined as dominant or high-frequency T-cell clones. Through fastp at Q25 and MiXCR, TCRdb rebuilt clones from the public reads, retaining in-frame beta chains. When rows share a CDR3 protein, they turn into one entry using the most common DNA and genes. Here the V and J calls rest on TCRdb's processing, not on the authors' analysis. The table for this sample lists about 23,000 distinct CDR3 sequences; about 30% of them were counted only once. The ten largest clones take up about 4% of the sample.

Genomic DNA extracted from bulk tumor tissue served as TCR template, with around 0.55 ug gDNA amplified per sample. During surgery, multiple biopsies were taken from each primary tumor, with sampling sites spaced as far apart as possible within the tumor mass. The study cohort was described as untreated, and the patients were newly diagnosed NSCLC cases having curative surgery. The donors were some 14 patients with newly diagnosed non-small cell lung cancer who were having surgery with curative intent. Resected tumor masses were reviewed by two independent pathologists. Only high-quality DNA and RNA samples were carried forward to sequencing. The V end loses 3 bases and the J end loses 0 bases, and a stretch of 7 bases separates them. CDR3 length: 14 amino acids, cysteine to phenylalanine. Of the read, only the CDR3 DNA is kept; its 42 bases are in frame from base 1. Via the germline V gene (reference sequence), CDR1 is MNHEY and CDR2 SMNVEV.

This clonotype qualifies as medium-sized (0.01 to 0.1%). The specificity of this receptor is unknown. It has no much larger one-base neighbor in the sample; base qualities were not kept. General findings and caveats noted by the study authors: Local tumor mutational burden and local T-cell repertoire clonality had a statistically significant but moderate positive correlation (R about 0.3). Individual patients mostly had different high-frequency TCR beta clonotypes. Within a patient, the same dominant CDR3B clonotypes appeared at multiple loci, but different tumor locations also contained unique high-frequency clones.

This receptor chain uses TRBV27 and TRBJ2-3; the D segment cannot be called with confidence. Sample: lung tumor tissue. The TCR sequence derives from a man in his forties or fifties with non-small cell lung cancer. The DNA sequence follows: TGTGCCAGCAGTTTCTTAGGGAGCACAGATACGCAGTATTTT. This sequence encodes CASSFLGSTDTQYF.